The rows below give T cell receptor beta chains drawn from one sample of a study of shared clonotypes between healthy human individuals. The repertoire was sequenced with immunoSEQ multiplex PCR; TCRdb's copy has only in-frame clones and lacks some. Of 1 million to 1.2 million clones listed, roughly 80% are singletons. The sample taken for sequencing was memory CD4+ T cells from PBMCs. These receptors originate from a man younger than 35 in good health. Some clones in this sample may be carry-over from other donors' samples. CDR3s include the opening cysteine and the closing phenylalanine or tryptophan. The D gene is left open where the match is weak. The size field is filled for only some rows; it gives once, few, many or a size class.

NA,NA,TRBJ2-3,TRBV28,TGTGCCAGCAGTTTAGGTACAGATACGCAGTATTTT,CASSLGTDTQYF
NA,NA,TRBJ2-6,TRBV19,TGTGCCAGTAGTATAGGGTCTGGGGCCAACGTCCTGACTTTC,CASSIGSGANVLTF
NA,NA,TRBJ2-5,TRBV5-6,TGTGCCAGCAGCTTTCTGCGGGACCCCGCCGCGGGGGAGACCCAGTACTTC,CASSFLRDPAAGETQYF
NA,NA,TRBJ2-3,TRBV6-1,TGTGCCAGCAGTGAATACTGGGCCGCAGATACGCAGTATTTT,CASSEYWAADTQYF
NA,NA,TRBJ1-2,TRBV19,TGTGCCAGTAGAGGGGGGAGGACGACGTATGGCTACACCTTC,CASRGGRTTYGYTF
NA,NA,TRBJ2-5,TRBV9,TGTGCCAGCAGCGTAGAAGACCAAGAGACCCAGTACTTC,CASSVEDQETQYF
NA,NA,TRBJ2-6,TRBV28,TGTGCCAGCAGGCCGATACAGGGTTTTGGGGCCAACGTCCTGACTTTC,CASRPIQGFGANVLTF
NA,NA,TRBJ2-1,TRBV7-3,TGTGCCAGCAGCTTAATGCTAGACAATGAGCAGTTCTTC,CASSLMLDNEQFF
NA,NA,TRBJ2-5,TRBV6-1,TGTGCCAGCAGTGTAGGAAGTCAAGAGACCCAGTACTTC,CASSVGSQETQYF
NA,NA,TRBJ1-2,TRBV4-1,TGCGCCAGCAGCCAAGATCTCAGTTTTAACTATGGCTACACCTTC,CASSQDLSFNYGYTF
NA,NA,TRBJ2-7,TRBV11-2,TGTGCCAGCAGCTTAGATCAGGGCTTCTACGAGCAGTACTTC,CASSLDQGFYEQYF
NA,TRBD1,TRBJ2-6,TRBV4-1,TGCGCCAGCCATCAGACAGGGGCCTTCTCTGGGGCCAACGTCCTGACTTTC,CASHQTGAFSGANVLTF
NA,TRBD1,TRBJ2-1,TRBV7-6,TGTGCCAGCAGCCGGACAGGGGTAAATGAGCAGTTCTTC,CASSRTGVNEQFF
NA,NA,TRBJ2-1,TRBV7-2,TGTGCCAGCAGCTTGTTTGCCGGGGCTGGCTCCTACAATGAGCAGTTCTTC,CASSLFAGAGSYNEQFF
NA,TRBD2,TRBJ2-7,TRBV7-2,TGTGCCAGCAGCTTAGCCAGCGGGAGTCAATACGAGCAGTACTTC,CASSLASGSQYEQYF
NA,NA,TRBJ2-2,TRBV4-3,TGCGCCAGCAGCCAAGAGGCGGTGCCGAACACCGGGGAGCTGTTTTTT,CASSQEAVPNTGELFF
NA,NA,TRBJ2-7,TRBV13,TGTGCCAGCAGCCGCGTTGCCGGGACTTTACCCTACGAGCAGTACTTC,CASSRVAGTLPYEQYF
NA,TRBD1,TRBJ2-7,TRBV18,TGTGCCAGCTCACCATCACAGGGGGCCTACGAGCAGTACTTC,CASSPSQGAYEQYF
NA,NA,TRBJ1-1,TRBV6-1,TGTGCCAGCAGTGAAGGGCTAAGGGGGGCTTTCTTT,CASSEGLRGAFF
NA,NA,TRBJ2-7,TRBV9,TGTGCCAGCAGCGTAGCTCCCGCTAGCCCTACCTACGAGCAGTACTTC,CASSVAPASPTYEQYF
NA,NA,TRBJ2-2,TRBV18,TGTGCCAGCTCACCTCAGTTCGGGGACACCGGGGAGCTGTTTTTT,CASSPQFGDTGELFF
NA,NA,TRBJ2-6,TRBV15,TGTGCCACCAGCAGAGTATGGCAGGGAAGCTCTGGGGCCAACGTCCTGACTTTC,CATSRVWQGSSGANVLTF
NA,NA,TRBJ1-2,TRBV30,TGTGCCTGGACCTCGGGACGGTATGGCTACACCTTC,CAWTSGRYGYTF
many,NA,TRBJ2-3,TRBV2,TGTGCCAGCAGTCTAGGACCTGCGTTCATGACAGATACGCAGTATTTT,CASSLGPAFMTDTQYF
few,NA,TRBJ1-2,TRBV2,TGTGCCAGCAGTGAAATTTCTGGGCAAGGCTACACCTTC,CASSEISGQGYTF
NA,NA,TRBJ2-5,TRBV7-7,TGTGCCAGCAGCTTTGAGATCACCCAGATTCAAGAGACCCAGTACTTC,CASSFEITQIQETQYF
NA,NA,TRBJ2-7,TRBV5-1,TGCGCCAGCAGCCGAAATTGGGACGGTGGATCCTACGAGCAGTACTTC,CASSRNWDGGSYEQYF
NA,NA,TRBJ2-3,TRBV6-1,TGTGCCAGCAGTGACTATACAGATACGCAGTATTTT,CASSDYTDTQYF
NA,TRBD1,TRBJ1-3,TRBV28,TGTGCCAGCAGAACGAAAGGACAGGGTGGAAACACCATATATTTT,CASRTKGQGGNTIYF
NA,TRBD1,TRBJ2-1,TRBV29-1,TGCAGCGTTAGCCAGGGGGCCTACAATGAGCAGTTCTTC,CSVSQGAYNEQFF
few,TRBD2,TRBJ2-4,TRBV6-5,TGTGCCAGCAGTTCCCGACTAGCGGGAACGAAAAACATTCAGTACTTC,CASSSRLAGTKNIQYF
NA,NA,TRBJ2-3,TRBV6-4,TGTGCCAGCAGCGGACAAAGCACAGATACGCAGTATTTT,CASSGQSTDTQYF
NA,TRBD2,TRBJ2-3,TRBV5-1,TGCGCCAGCAGCCCTGAAGGACTAGCGGGTTCAGATACGCAGTATTTT,CASSPEGLAGSDTQYF
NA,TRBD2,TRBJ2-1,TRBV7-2,TGTGCCAGCAGCTCAGGCGCGGGAGTCGAGATCTATGAGCAGTTCTTC,CASSSGAGVEIYEQFF
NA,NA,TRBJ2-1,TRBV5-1,TGCGCCAGCAGCTGGGGAGGACGGAGCTCCTACAATGAGCAGTTCTTC,CASSWGGRSSYNEQFF
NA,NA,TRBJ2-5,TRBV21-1,TGTGCCAGCAGCAGGGTGGGTAGCGGGAGATGTGAGACCCAGTACTTC,CASSRVGSGRCETQYF
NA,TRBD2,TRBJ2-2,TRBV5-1,TGCGCCAGCAGCTGGGGACTAGCGGGAGTGGGGACCGGGGAGCTGTTTTTT,CASSWGLAGVGTGELFF
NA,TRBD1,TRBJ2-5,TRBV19,TGTGCCAGTAGTACTAGGCCGGGACAGGGCTTGGAGACCCAGTACTTC,CASSTRPGQGLETQYF
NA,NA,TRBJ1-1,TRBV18,TGTGCCAGCTCACCACTTACAGGGCTGAACACTGAAGCTTTCTTT,CASSPLTGLNTEAFF
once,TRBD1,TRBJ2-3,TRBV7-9,TGTGCCAGCAGCAGGCGCGGGACAGGGGGCGTGTATTTT,CASSRRGTGGVYF
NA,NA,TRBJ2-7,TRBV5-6,TGTGCCAGCAGCTCCTCATTTTCCGGGACCGTGGACTTC,CASSSSFSGTVDF
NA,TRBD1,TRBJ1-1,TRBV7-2,TGTGCCAGCAGCCTCCTCCGACAGGGGACCACTGAAGCTTTCTTT,CASSLLRQGTTEAFF
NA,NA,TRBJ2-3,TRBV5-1,TGCGCCAGCAGCCCCTTGGGGATAACAGATACGCAGTATTTT,CASSPLGITDTQYF
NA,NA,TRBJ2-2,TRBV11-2,TGTGCCAGCAGCTTAGGTATTATCACCGGGGAGCTGTTTTTT,CASSLGIITGELFF
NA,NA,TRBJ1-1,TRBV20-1,TGCAGTGCTAGAGATTTGGCTGAAGCTTTCTTT,CSARDLAEAFF
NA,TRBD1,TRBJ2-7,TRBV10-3,TGTGCCATCAGTTTAGGGGACAGGGTTTTCTACGAGCAGTACTTC,CAISLGDRVFYEQYF
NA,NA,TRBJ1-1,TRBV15,TGTGCCACCAGCAGAGACCCACGGGTAGGGGACACTGAAGCTTTCTTT,CATSRDPRVGDTEAFF
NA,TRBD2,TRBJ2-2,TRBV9,TGTGCCAGCAGCACAAGGACTAGCGGGAGGCGGGGGGAGCTGTTTTTT,CASSTRTSGRRGELFF
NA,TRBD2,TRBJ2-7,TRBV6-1,TGTGCCAGCACCCCCTCCGGACTAGCCACCTACGAGCAGTACTTC,CASTPSGLATYEQYF
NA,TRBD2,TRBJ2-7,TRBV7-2,TGTGCCAGCAGCTCGGGGACTAGCGGGAGTTATCCTCGCCCCGAGCAGTACTTC,CASSSGTSGSYPRPEQYF
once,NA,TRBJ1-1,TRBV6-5,TGTGCCAGCAGTTGGGCCCAAAGGAGAAGGGCTTTCTTT,CASSWAQRRRAFF
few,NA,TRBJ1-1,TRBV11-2,TGTGCCAGCAGCTTAGAGCGAGGGTCTGAAGCTTTCTTT,CASSLERGSEAFF
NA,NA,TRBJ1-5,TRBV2,TGTGCCAGCGACCGGTTGGGTCAGCCCCAGCATTTT,CASDRLGQPQHF
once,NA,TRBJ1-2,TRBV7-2,TGTGCCAGCAGCTTAATGGGAGCCGGCTACACCTTC,CASSLMGAGYTF
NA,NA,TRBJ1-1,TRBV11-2,TGTGCCAGCAGCTTATCACTGGGGGAGGTTGAAGCTTTCTTT,CASSLSLGEVEAFF
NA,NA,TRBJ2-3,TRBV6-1,TGTGCCAGCAGTAAGAGGGGACTTGGCACAGATACGCAGTATTTT,CASSKRGLGTDTQYF
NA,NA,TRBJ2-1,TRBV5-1,TGCGCCAGCAGCCCTGATGGGCATAGCTCCTACAATGAGCAGTTCTTC,CASSPDGHSSYNEQFF
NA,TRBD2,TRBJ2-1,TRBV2,TGTGCCAGCAGTGGGCGTCGGGCGGGAGAAGGGAGTGAGCAGTTCTTC,CASSGRRAGEGSEQFF